The 30 T cell receptor beta chains in this list originate from one sample, sequenced in a study of glioma-infiltrating T cells after dendritic cell vaccination. Time point indicated: after dendritic cell vaccination, including at tumor progression/relapse. Data came from immunoSEQ multiplex PCR; TCRdb stores just in-frame clones and leaves some out. This repertoire shows about 76,000 clones, 80% to 90% found once; its top ten account for 2% to 2.5%. The sample here was blood, taken after dendritic cell vaccination. The source is a human donor with glioblastoma.

V is TRBV21-1 and J is TRBJ2-4; TRBD2, the D gene given by the table, was not confirmed from the DNA. TRBV21-1 is termed a pseudogene. The CDR3 has 17 amino acids. DNA of the CDR3: TGTGCCAGCAGCAAAGACCTCAAGGTAGCGGGGCGGAACATTCAGTACTTC. The encoded protein is CASSKDLKVAGRNIQYF.

This CDR3 is CASSEYKGKTF. CDR3 nucleotides: TGTGCCAGCAGTGAATATAAGGGGAAGACCTTC. The chain recombines TRBV6-1 with TRBJ1-2, with TRBD1 as a possible D gene (5 bases). CDR3 length equals 11 residues. In germline, CDR1 is MNHNS, CDR2 SASEGT. Trimming stripped 2 bases from V and 14 bases from J, with 12 bases between.

The V call is TRBV6-6, the J call TRBJ1-3; possible D gene TRBD1, 5 bases. Trimming shortened V by 6 bases and J by 0 bases, and 12 bases separated the two germline ends. CDR1 MNHNY and CDR2 SVGAGI come from the germline V gene (reference sequence). This CDR3 is 15 amino acids long. As DNA, the CDR3 is TGTGCCAGCAGCGAACAGGCTGACTCTGGAAACACCATATATTTT. Encoded protein: CASSEQADSGNTIYF.

The rearrangement joins TRBV7-2 to TRBJ1-5; 10 bases align to TRBD1. Per the germline V gene, CDR1 is SGHTA and CDR2 is FQGNSA. Trimming cost V 5 bases and J 2 bases; bases outside gene matches: 3. This CDR3 is 15 amino acids long. The CDR3 nucleotides are TGTGCCAGCAGCCTCGGGACAGGGGGCAATCAGCCCCAGCATTTT. This gives the protein CASSLGTGGNQPQHF.

The gene calls are TRBV11-2 and TRBJ1-6, with a tentative D call TRBD1 (5 bases). Trimming cost V 5 bases and J 8 bases, with 16 bases left between them. CDR3 length equals 15 residues. Germline CDR1 is SGHAT and CDR2 is FQNNGV. CDR3 in DNA: TGTGCCAGCAGCCTTAGGGCAGGGTCTGATTCACCCCTCCACTTT. This translates into CASSLRAGSDSPLHF.

Only one count was recorded for this clone. The chain couples TRBV7-9 to TRBJ2-3, with 11 bases aligning to TRBD2. This CDR3 contains 18 residues. V trimming: 3 bases; J trimming: 1 base; junction bases outside the gene matches: 9. Germline CDR1 reads SEHNR; CDR2 reads FQNEAQ (reference sequence). The CDR3 here is CASSFLLAGGLGTDTQYF. CDR3 DNA: TGTGCCAGCAGCTTCTTGCTAGCGGGAGGCCTAGGCACAGATACGCAGTATTTT.

This sequence joins TRBV30 and TRBJ1-1; perhaps TRBD1 as D (6 bases). The V gene's germline CDR1 is GTSNPN and CDR2 SVGIG (reference sequence). V was pared by 4 bases and J by 6 bases, with 15 bases between. The CDR3 is 13 amino acids. DNA of the CDR3: TGTGCCTGGAACCTGAAACAGGGAGCTGAAGCTTTCTTT. The encoded protein is CAWNLKQGAEAFF.

The gene calls are TRBV4-3 and TRBJ2-7; D remains ambiguous. Germline loops: CDR1 LGHNA, CDR2 YSLEER. Trimming cost V 1 base and J 4 bases, with 11 bases left between them. This CDR3 has 14 amino acids. CDR3 sequence reads: CASSQATVAYEQYF. The CDR3 coding sequence is TGCGCCAGCAGCCAAGCGACCGTAGCTTACGAGCAGTACTTC.

This sequence joins TRBV11-3 and TRBJ2-4, with TRBD2 matching 11 bases. The CDR3 loop spans 17 amino acids. CDR1 is SGHNT and CDR2 is YENEEA in the germline V gene. V lost 4 bases and J lost 6; bases outside the gene matches: 11. The CDR3 protein is CASSSGVAGGLANIQYF. The CDR3, as DNA: TGTGCCAGCAGCTCCGGGGTAGCGGGAGGGCTTGCAAACATTCAGTACTTC.

This clone has just one count. This CDR3 is CASSQDWQGASYEQYF. The DNA for the CDR3 is TGTGCCAGCAGCCAAGATTGGCAGGGGGCCTCCTACGAGCAGTACTTC. The V and J genes are TRBV14 and TRBJ2-7; 8 bases are a match to TRBD1. Germline trimming cut 0 bases from V and 0 bases from J; bases unmatched to any gene: 4. The CDR3 consists of 16 residues. The V gene's germline CDR1 is SGHDN and CDR2 FVKESK. Using reference TRBV14 and TRBJ2-7 for the parts outside the CDR3, the full variable domain is EAGVTQFPSHSVIEKGQTVTLRCDPISGHDNLYWYRRVMGKEIKFLLHFVKESKQDESGMPNNRFLAERTGGTYSTLKVQPAELEDSGVYFCASSQDWQGASYEQYFGPGTRLTVT.

This sequence joins TRBV5-1 and TRBJ1-4; D may be TRBD1 (5 bases). This CDR3 has 15 amino acids. V lost 0 bases and J 8 bases, leaving 14 bases between the germline ends. CDR1 and CDR2 from the germline V gene are SGHRS and YFSETQ. This CDR3 reads CASSLGTTGREKLFF. The CDR3 region has the DNA TGCGCCAGCAGCTTGGGGACAACCGGAAGGGAAAAACTGTTTTTT. Full variable domain (rest looked up from reference TRBV5-1 and TRBJ1-4): KAGVTQTPRYLIKTRGQQVTLSCSPISGHRSVSWYQQTPGQGLQFLFEYFSETQRNKGNFPGRFSGRQFSNSRSEMNVSTLELGDSALYLCASSLGTTGREKLFFGSGTQLSVL.

V usage is TRBV18 and J usage is TRBJ2-7, with 10 bases matching TRBD1. The CDR3 is 16 residues long. CDR1 KGHSH and CDR2 LQKENI come from the germline V gene. The J segment lost 2 bases and the V segment lost 6 bases, leaving 10 bases of the junction unmatched. As DNA, the CDR3 is TGTGCCAGCTCTCGACAGGGGGCGGAGGGACCCTACGAGCAGTACTTC. Amino acids: CASSRQGAEGPYEQYF.

V gene TRBV5-4 combines with J gene TRBJ2-2, with D perhaps TRBD2 (5 bases). Trimming stripped 4 bases from V and 2 bases from J, with 9 bases between. Germline V gene data show CDR1 as SGHNT and CDR2 as YYREEE (reference sequence). The CDR3 is 14 amino acids. The CDR3 DNA follows: TGTGCCAGCAGCCCAGCGGCCAACACCGGGGAGCTGTTTTTT. Translating it yields CASSPAANTGELFF.

The chain combines TRBV2 with TRBJ2-1; no definite D call. There are 12 residues in the CDR3. V was trimmed by 7 bases and J by 4 bases, leaving 8 bases between them. Per the germline V gene, CDR1 is SNHLY and CDR2 is FYNNEI. The CDR3 DNA follows: TGTGCCAGCACCTCGGGTTACAATGAGCAGTTCTTC. This translates into CASTSGYNEQFF. The whole variable domain, remainder taken from reference TRBV2 and TRBJ2-1, is EPEVTQTPSHQVTQMGQEVILRCVPISNHLYFYWYRQILGQKVEFLVSFYNNEISEKSEIFDDQFSVERPDGSNFTLKIRSTKLEDSAMYFCASTSGYNEQFFGPGTRLTVL.

V is TRBV10-3 and J is TRBJ1-1; 10 bases match TRBD1. This CDR3 comprises 16 residues. Germline CDR1 is ENHRY and CDR2 is SYGVKD. The J segment lost 5 bases and the V segment lost 5 bases, leaving 11 bases of the junction unmatched. In DNA form, the CDR3 reads TGTGCCATCAGTCCGCGAGACAGGGGGCTGGGGACTGAAGCTTTCTTT. Translated: CAISPRDRGLGTEAFF.

The J gene is TRBJ1-4, the V gene TRBV5-1; D uncertain. CDR3 size: 15 residues. CDR1 and CDR2 from the germline V gene are SGHRS and YFSETQ. V gave up 1 base and J gave up 2 bases, with 9 bases separating them. The CDR3 bases are TGCGCCAGCAGCTTGAGTACAGAGACTAATGAAAAACTGTTTTTT. This codes for CASSLSTETNEKLFF.

The chain employs TRBV6-6 and TRBJ2-1; tentatively, D is TRBD1 (5 bases). CDR3 length: 12 amino acids. V was cut by 7 bases and J by 7 bases, with 11 bases left in between. CDR1 and CDR2 from the germline V gene are MNHNY and SVGAGI (reference sequence). The CDR3 DNA sequence: TGTGCCAGCAAAGGTAGGGGAAATGAGCAGTTCTTC. Amino acid sequence: CASKGRGNEQFF.

This chain uses TRBV5-6 with TRBJ2-5; 14 bases map to TRBD2. The germline CDR1 and CDR2 sequences are SGHDT and YYEEEE. The CDR3 contains 17 residues. Trimming cost V 4 bases and J 9 bases; bases outside gene matches: 14. Here the CDR3 reads CASSHRRLAGGPLSQYF. The DNA of the CDR3 is TGTGCCAGCAGCCATCGTCGACTAGCGGGAGGGCCATTGTCCCAGTACTTC.

This clone has just one count. The chain couples TRBV5-1 to TRBJ2-2, with D tentatively TRBD1 (6 bases). V gave up 4 bases and J gave up 0 bases, with 13 bases separating them. Germline V gene sequence: CDR1 SGHRS, CDR2 YFSETQ. The CDR3 has 16 amino acids. The CDR3 nucleotides read TGCGCCAGCAGCCCGACAGGAATACCGAACACCGGGGAGCTGTTTTTT. Its translation is CASSPTGIPNTGELFF.

V usage is TRBV7-3 and J usage is TRBJ2-2; 12 nucleotides match TRBD1. Per germline, CDR1 SGHTA and CDR2 FQGTGA. The CDR3 totals 15 residues. V lost 3 bases and J lost 6; bases outside the gene matches: 2. The CDR3 DNA reads TGTGCCAGCAGCTTTCGGGACAGGGGGCCCGGGGAGCTGTTTTTT. It encodes CASSFRDRGPGELFF.

The chain recombines TRBV11-2 with TRBJ1-4, with D unclear. The V and J ends lost 0 bases and 2 bases respectively, with 16 bases between them. The CDR3 sequence is 18 residues long. Looked up from germline, CDR1 is SGHAT and CDR2 is FQNNGV. As DNA, the CDR3 is TGTGCCAGCAGCTTAGATCGATCAAGTGGAGGGACTAATGAAAAACTGTTTTTT. This sequence encodes CASSLDRSSGGTNEKLFF.

The chain couples TRBV4-2 to TRBJ2-2; the match to TRBD2 covers 7 bases. J was trimmed by 7 bases and V by 6 bases; bases with no gene match: 8. CDR3 length: 14 amino acids. The V gene's germline CDR1 is LGHNA and CDR2 YNFKEQ. Here the CDR3 DNA reads TGTGCCAGCAGGTCCGCGGGGGTGAACGGGGAGCTGTTTTTT. It yields the protein CASRSAGVNGELFF.

The J gene is TRBJ1-1, the V gene TRBV7-6; D possibly corresponds to TRBD1 (5 bases). The CDR3 sequence is 11 residues long. CDR1 and CDR2 (germline): SGHVS, FNYEAQ. V was clipped by 4 bases and J by 7 bases, with 7 bases between them. The CDR3 bases are TGTGCCAGCAGCTCCACAGGTGAAGCTTTCTTT. Amino acids: CASSSTGEAFF.

As DNA, the CDR3 is TGCAGCGTTGGGGACAGGCGGAACACCGGGGAGCTGTTTTTT. The encoded protein is CSVGDRRNTGELFF. The gene calls are TRBV29-1 and TRBJ2-2, with 8 nucleotides matching TRBD1. Germline CDR1 is SQVTM and CDR2 is ANQGSEA. V shed 4 bases, J shed 1 base, and the junction held 2 bases outside the gene matches. The CDR3 sequence is 14 residues long.

This clone was detected once. This sequence joins TRBV7-6 and TRBJ2-3; TRBD2 matches at 15 bases. V lost 5 bases to trimming and J lost 2 bases; unmatched junction nucleotides: 5. Germline V gives CDR1 SGHVS, CDR2 FNYEAQ. This CDR3 region has 17 residues. The CDR3 coding sequence is TGTGCCAGCAGCCCAGGGACTAGCGGGAGGACCACAGATACGCAGTATTTT. Amino acids: CASSPGTSGRTTDTQYF.

The chain employs TRBV28 and TRBJ2-7; TRBD1 might be the D (6 bases). Germline CDR1 MDHEN, CDR2 SYDVKM. The CDR3 spans 14 residues. The V gene lost 6 bases and the J gene lost 6 bases, with 18 bases spanning the gap. The DNA for the CDR3 is TGTGCCAGCAGCACCGGGACACCTCCCCGCGAGCAGTACTTC. Amino acid sequence: CASSTGTPPREQYF.

The chain joins TRBV6-5 to TRBJ2-4; perhaps TRBD1 as D (5 bases). Germline CDR1 is MNHEY and CDR2 is SVGAGI. The ends were cut back, 0 bases at V and 6 bases at J, with 12 bases in the middle. The CDR3 has 15 residues. DNA of the CDR3: TGTGCCAGCAGTTACTCGACAGCAGCATCAAACATTCAGTACTTC. It encodes CASSYSTAASNIQYF.

The chain is built from TRBV5-1 and TRBJ1-1; TRBD1 might be the D (5 bases). The length of the CDR3 is 14 residues. Germline CDR1 SGHRS, CDR2 YFSETQ. Trimming took off 4 bases at V and 4 bases at J, with 14 bases between the two ends. The CDR3 bases are TGCGCCAGCAGCCTCCTGTTTGGGGCCACTGAAGCTTTCTTT. It encodes CASSLLFGATEAFF.

This chain connects TRBV18 to TRBJ2-5; a possible D gene is TRBD1 (5 bases). With 0 bases removed from V and 4 bases from J, the gap between germline ends came to 6 bases. The CDR3 has 13 residues. The germline V gene encodes CDR1 KGHSH and CDR2 LQKENI. The CDR3 DNA reads TGTGCCAGCTCACCACCGGGGCCAGAGACCCAGTACTTC. This gives the protein CASSPPGPETQYF. Variable domain in full (rest from reference TRBV18 and TRBJ2-5): NAGVMQNPRHLVRRRGQEARLRCSPMKGHSHVYWYRQLPEEGLKFMVYLQKENIIDESGMPKERFSAEFPKEGPSILRIQQVVRGDSAAYFCASSPPGPETQYFGPGTRLLVL.

The chain carries TRBV6-6 and TRBJ1-3, with 11 bases identical to TRBD1. CDR1 and CDR2 from the germline V gene are MNHNY and SVGAGI (reference sequence). This CDR3 has 15 residues. V trimming: 5 bases; J trimming: 4 bases; junction bases outside the gene matches: 4. CDR3 sequence reads: CASSVRTGGGNTIYF. The CDR3 DNA is TGTGCCAGCAGTGTCCGGACAGGGGGCGGAAACACCATATATTTT.